The following is a T cell receptor (beta chain) sequence with its context. The antigen remains undetermined. This CDR3 comprises 17 residues. The germline V gene has CDR1 LNHDA and CDR2 SQIVND (reference sequence). V lost 6 bases and J lost 4; bases outside the gene matches: 14. The data stem from a study of cytomegalovirus exposure and HLA in healthy donors. Study results and limitations: Other equally common chains were less clonally expanded than HLA-associated TCR beta chains, a later analysis showed. Judged likely to be a sequencing artifact was a cluster of highly shared sequence variants. Earlier analysis looked at TCR beta V segments, and most were productive about 90% or about 30% of the time.

With 60 Vbeta and 13 Jbeta primers, the PCR was carried out. Generated by immunoSEQ multiplex PCR, the TCRdb table keeps only in-frame clones and is missing some. The repertoire holds approximately 180,000 clones, with about four fifths as singletons. The receptor's source is a young man in good health and CMV-seropositive. The sequenced sample was PBMCs. This sequence joins TRBV19 and TRBJ2-1; 8 bases are shared with TRBD2. The CDR3: CASRRTGGRRSYNEQFF. The CDR3 nucleotides read TGTGCCAGTAGACGAACGGGGGGGCGAAGGAGTTACAATGAGCAGTTCTTC.